A single T cell receptor (beta chain) is shown here with its context. Its antigen is unknown. No per-base quality is available; no much larger clone lies one base away. The record originates from a study of T cell responses to AZD1222 COVID-19 vaccine (dated by TCRdb to about 2021). Background for the entire study: Because spike-specific TCR depth and breadth did not differ between the two schedules, AZD1222 recipients who got a second dose at roughly 4 weeks were pooled with those who got a second dose at roughly 12 weeks. Enrollment into the trials was organized by age into subgroups of 18-55, 56-69 and 70-plus years, and those subgroups contained roughly 150, 30 and 60 TCR-sequenced participants, respectively. TCR sequencing covered approximately 230 trial participants: nearly 210 given two doses of AZD1222 and approximately 26 given two doses of MenACWY control vaccine.

The investigation overall reported the following: A significant rise in spike-specific TCR breadth and depth was observed after two AZD1222 doses relative to day 0 and relative to MenACWY recipients. Participants were mostly white British, with more females than males. The authors suggested clonal diversity may have been underestimated. Reportedly, almost half of the unique spike-specific TCRs recognized epitopes lying outside the regions that are mutated in the B.1.351 and B.1.1.7 variants. Because no samples from the day 14 peak response were available, repertoires could be characterized only after the peak T cell response. Vaccine-associated CD4 TCRs spanned the whole spike protein, with dominant responses in regions 160-218 and 743-854. Conclusions about previously exposed vaccinees were limited because only a handful of AZD1222 recipients were SARS-CoV-2 seropositive at baseline. The 56-69-year group was small, and its depth increase did not reach significance, likely because of low power.

The CDR3 regions of human TCRbeta chains were analyzed by immunosequencing. In the source study's methods: Repertoire TCRs were checked for matches against a reference library of SARS-CoV-2-specific TCRs that had been generated using the MIRA antigen-specificity platform. Breadth was defined as the fraction of unique TCRs that were SARS-CoV-2-associated. Depth was defined as the fraction of total T cells that were SARS-CoV-2-associated. Using the MIRA data, every spike-specific TCR was mapped to the spike region that the TCR reacted to and assigned to either a CD4 or a CD8 class. Log10-transformed breadth and depth values were compared by one-way ANOVA with Sidak's multiple comparisons tests. The table was pulled from immuneACCESS by TCRdb, which kept in-frame rearrangements only. Such tables lose some clones; where checked, under half of the loss comes from unresolved V genes, and the rest has no known cause. V, J and clone size are those of that table, while D and trimming were read from the DNA. Counted in this sample were roughly 170,000 clones; 80% to 90% of them appeared once. The ten largest clones take up approximately 0.5% of the sample.

The CDR1 and CDR2 encoded by the germline V gene are MDHEN and SYDVKM. Cut back by 1 base and 5 bases, the V and J ends lie 6 bases apart. Including cysteine and phenylalanine, the CDR3 has 13 amino acids. Just the 39-base CDR3 DNA is kept, in frame starting at base 1. The sample's time point label is to be understood as: baseline before first vaccination. The vaccinee samples were drawn from two UK trials, COV001 and COV002, one of which was a single-blind randomized controlled phase 2/3 trial testing AZD1222 (ChAdOx1 nCoV-19) in healthy adults. Trial participant PBMC samples were collected at day 0 and day 28 after the second dose for TCRbeta chain sequencing.

The sequence joins TRBV28 to TRBJ1-5; no D gene is confidently identified. The TCR comes from an adult in good health. The source was peripheral blood, collected on day 0 of AZD1222 vaccination. Here the CDR3 is given as CASSLSYYQPQHF. The nucleotides read TGTGCCAGCAGTTTATCCTATTATCAGCCCCAGCATTTT.